These 28 T cell receptor beta chains were sequenced from one sample in a study of blood T cell repertoires in COVID-19. The table came from immunoSEQ multiplex PCR; TCRdb's copy has only in-frame clones and leaves some out. The sample has fewer than 600,000 clones, about 88% seen once. Specimen: peripheral blood. The receptors come from a young man with COVID-19, enrolled during active disease.

The chain couples TRBV12-5 to TRBJ2-5; 8 bases align to TRBD2. V was pared by 0 bases and J by 4 bases, with 7 bases of the junction left unmatched. This CDR3 has 16 amino acids. Germline V gene data show CDR1 as LGHNT and CDR2 as FRNRAP. The CDR3 coding sequence is TGTGCTAGTGGTTTGGTAATCGGGGGGGCCCCAGAGACCCAGTACTTC. This encodes CASGLVIGGAPETQYF.

The chain recombines TRBV19 with TRBJ2-1, with D possibly TRBD1 on 5 matching bases. CDR1 and CDR2 from the germline V gene are LNHDA and SQIVND (reference sequence). The CDR3 has 14 residues. V dropped 0 bases and J dropped 9 bases, with 12 bases sitting between them. CDR3 nucleotide sequence: TGTGCCAGTAGTATAGACAGGGTGGTAGGTGAGCAGTTCTTC. Translated, it gives CASSIDRVVGEQFF. The full variable domain, rest sourced from reference TRBV19 and TRBJ2-1, is DGGITQSPKYLFRKEGQNVTLSCEQNLNHDAMYWYRQDPGQGLRLIYYSQIVNDFQKGDIAEGYSVSREKKESFPLTVTSAQKNPTAFYLCASSIDRVVGEQFFGPGTRLTVL.

The chain employs TRBV11-2 and TRBJ1-1; no definite D call. The V gene lost 4 bases and the J gene lost 2 bases, with 8 bases spanning the gap. The CDR3 is made up of 13 amino acids. The germline CDR1 and CDR2 sequences are SGHAT and FQNNGV. CDR3 amino acids: CASSSGVNTEAFF. CDR3 in DNA: TGTGCCAGCAGCTCCGGGGTAAACACTGAAGCTTTCTTT.

The genes are TRBV5-1 and TRBJ1-1; no clear D. V was clipped by 7 bases and J by 1 base, with 14 bases between them. Germline V gene data show CDR1 as SGHRS and CDR2 as YFSETQ. The CDR3 is 14 residues long. The CDR3 DNA follows: TGCGCCAGCGATTCTATGCCAGGGAACACTGAAGCTTTCTTT. Its translation: CASDSMPGNTEAFF.

This chain links TRBV5-6 with TRBJ2-2; 8 bases are shared with TRBD1. CDR3 size: 15 residues. J lost 4 bases, V lost 4 bases, and 6 bases had no gene match. In germline, CDR1 is SGHDT, CDR2 YYEEEE. The CDR3 nucleotides read TGTGCCAGCAGCCAGGACAGGGACGGCACCGGGGAGCTGTTTTTT. Translated, it gives CASSQDRDGTGELFF.

The rearrangement joins TRBV7-9 to TRBJ1-2; tentative D call: TRBD1 (6 bases). The CDR3 loop spans 14 amino acids. Trimming shortened V by 5 bases and J by 7 bases, and 17 bases separated the two germline ends. Germline V gene sequence: CDR1 SEHNR, CDR2 FQNEAQ (reference sequence). DNA for the CDR3: TGTGCCAGCAGCCCCCCTATAGCAGGGGTTGGCTACACCTTC. It codes for CASSPPIAGVGYTF.

This clone has more than one count but fewer than ten. This chain joins TRBV12-2 and TRBJ1-5; TRBD1, the table's D call, was not compared with the DNA. TRBV12-2 is recorded as a pseudogene. This CDR3 spans 16 amino acids. DNA for the CDR3: TGTGCAAGTCGCTCAGTACAAAGTATCGACAATCAGCCCCAGCATTTT. Translating it yields CASRSVQSIDNQPQHF.

The V gene is TRBV5-1, the J gene TRBJ1-1; 7 bases fit TRBD1. Germline V gives CDR1 SGHRS, CDR2 YFSETQ. The CDR3 has 15 residues. V dropped 3 bases and J dropped 8; count of bases not matched to a gene: 13. CDR3 nucleotide sequence: TGCGCCAGCAGCTCTAGCGGGACAGCCAAGGGGGAAGCTTTCTTT. It encodes CASSSSGTAKGEAFF.

V and J are TRBV18 and TRBJ2-7, with 8 nucleotides matching TRBD2. Looked up from germline, CDR1 is KGHSH and CDR2 is LQKENI. The CDR3 length is 15 residues. Losses at the gene ends were 0 bases for V and 4 bases for J; bases not matched to a gene: 5. The CDR3 nucleotides read TGTGCCAGCTCACCACCCCGCGGGAGGATGTACGAGCAGTACTTC. This encodes CASSPPRGRMYEQYF.

The J gene is TRBJ2-7, the V gene TRBV5-1; TRBD1 might be the D (6 bases). V lost 3 bases and J lost 4, with 11 bases in between. There are 13 residues in the CDR3. From germline, CDR1 is SGHRS and CDR2 YFSETQ. The CDR3 spells CASSWETGYEQYF. In DNA form, the CDR3 reads TGCGCCAGCAGCTGGGAGACAGGTTACGAGCAGTACTTC.

The V gene is TRBV27, the J gene TRBJ2-1, with a weak D call TRBD2 (5 bases). CDR1 is MNHEY, CDR2 SMNVEV, per germline (reference sequence). This CDR3 is 15 amino acids long. Trimming pared 6 bases from V and 4 bases from J, leaving 16 bases between. CDR3 protein: CASSIVLGNYNEQFF. CDR3 nucleotide sequence: TGTGCCAGCAGCATTGTACTAGGAAATTACAATGAGCAGTTCTTC.

Of note for this clone: The sample has other DNA sequences that encode this CDR3 too. The chain recombines TRBV7-2 with TRBJ2-3; 12 positions agree with TRBD2. The germline V gene has CDR1 SGHTA and CDR2 FQGNSA. CDR3 length: 16 residues. The J segment lost 4 bases and the V segment lost 1 base, leaving 3 bases of the junction unmatched. The CDR3 nucleotides are TGTGCCAGCAGCTTAGGTCTAGCGGGAGGGTCAGATACGCAGTATTTT. Its translation: CASSLGLAGGSDTQYF.

This clone has just one count. This chain links TRBV2 with TRBJ1-4; D is unresolved. The CDR3 totals 11 residues. V was clipped by 1 base and J by 15 bases, with 9 bases between them. CDR1 is SNHLY, CDR2 FYNNEI, per germline. In nucleotides, the CDR3 is TGTGCCAGCAGTGAAGTTAAGCAGGTGTTTTTT. Residues: CASSEVKQVFF.

The CDR3 protein is CASSIRGPLPRGTPLHF. The CDR3 nucleotides are TGTGCCAGTAGTATCCGGGGCCCCTTACCTCGGGGGACACCCCTCCACTTT. The chain has TRBV19 and TRBJ1-6, with D maybe TRBD1 (5 bases). Trimming cost V 3 bases and J 11 bases, with 23 bases left between them. Germline CDR1 and CDR2: LNHDA and SQIVND (reference sequence). CDR3 size: 17 residues.

V is TRBV27 and J is TRBJ2-5, with TRBD1 as a possible D gene (5 bases). CDR3 length: 16 residues. The ends were cut back, 6 bases at V and 1 base at J, with 18 bases in the middle. The germline V gene has CDR1 MNHEY and CDR2 SMNVEV (reference sequence). This CDR3 is CASSPRYRRPQETQYF. CDR3 coding DNA: TGTGCCAGCAGCCCGCGGTACAGGCGGCCCCAAGAGACCCAGTACTTC.

The chain joins TRBV19 to TRBJ2-5; TRBD2 aligns across 14 bases. V lost 5 bases and J lost 5; bases outside the gene matches: 4. The CDR3 is 15 amino acids. The germline V gene encodes CDR1 LNHDA and CDR2 SQIVND (reference sequence). The DNA of the CDR3 is TGTGCCAGTAGTGGGACTAGCGGGAGAAGGGAGACCCAGTACTTC. Its translation is CASSGTSGRRETQYF.

J is TRBJ2-2 and V is TRBV23-1; 10 bases are a match to TRBD2. TRBV23-1 is an ORF, with its function uncertain. The junction had 15 bases not matched to a gene; V was cut back by 1 base and J by 4 bases. CDR3 length: 20 amino acids. CDR3 residues: CASSQYPSGRVVLGTGELFF. As DNA, the CDR3 is TGCGCCAGCAGTCAATATCCTAGCGGGAGAGTTGTTTTAGGCACCGGGGAGCTGTTTTTT.

The genes are TRBV28 and TRBJ2-1, with 10 bases matching TRBD2. The CDR3 has 16 amino acids. Germline V gene lookup returns CDR1 MDHEN and CDR2 SYDVKM. V lost 4 bases to trimming and J lost 1 base; unmatched junction nucleotides: 4. Here the CDR3 DNA reads TGTGCCAGCAGTTCCCTAGCGGGAGAGTCCTACAATGAGCAGTTCTTC. Translating it yields CASSSLAGESYNEQFF.

This clone was recorded once. V is TRBV12-5 and J is TRBJ2-3, with 7 bases identical to TRBD1. Per germline, CDR1 LGHNT and CDR2 FRNRAP. This CDR3 spans 16 amino acids. Trimming took 4 bases from V and 3 from J; bases not matched to a gene: 10. The CDR3 spells CASGYSGTAKTDTQYF. The CDR3 DNA follows: TGTGCTAGTGGTTACTCCGGGACAGCTAAAACAGATACGCAGTATTTT. Full variable domain (missing parts from reference TRBV12-5 and TRBJ2-3): DARVTQTPRHKVTEMGQEVTMRCQPILGHNTVFWYRQTMMQGLELLAYFRNRAPLDDSGMPKDRFSAEMPDATLATLKIQPSEPRDSAVYFCASGYSGTAKTDTQYFGPGTRLTVL.

V and J are TRBV30 and TRBJ2-5; the D gene is possibly TRBD2 (5 bases). The CDR3 consists of 14 residues. Germline-derived CDR1 and CDR2 are GTSNPN and SVGIG (reference sequence). V lost 1 base and J 0 bases, leaving 9 bases between the germline ends. CDR3 DNA: TGTGCCTGGAGTGGACGGGGAAACCAAGAGACCCAGTACTTC. It is translated as CAWSGRGNQETQYF.

The chain employs TRBV2 and TRBJ1-1; D perhaps matches TRBD1 (6 bases). This CDR3 contains 14 residues. Germline-derived CDR1 and CDR2 are SNHLY and FYNNEI. The V end was cut by 6 bases, the J end by 5 bases, with 16 bases between. CDR3 in amino acids: CASRVQGSRTEAFF. In DNA form, the CDR3 reads TGTGCCAGCAGGGTACAGGGCTCGAGGACTGAAGCTTTCTTT.

Remarks on this clone: This CDR3 is also generated by other DNA sequences in the sample. The V gene is TRBV3-1 (or the pseudogene TRBV3-2), the J gene TRBJ1-5; D might be TRBD1 (6 bases). Trimming cost V 3 bases and J 1 base, with 10 bases left between them. CDR3 length equals 15 residues. The germline V gene encodes CDR1 LGHDT and CDR2 YNNKEL (reference sequence). The CDR3 spells CASSQGGGSNQPQHF. CDR3 nucleotide sequence: TGTGCCAGCAGCCAGGGAGGGGGAAGCAATCAGCCCCAGCATTTT.

The chain recombines TRBV27 with TRBJ2-3; the D is unclear. The CDR3 consists of 11 residues. Germline V gives CDR1 MNHEY, CDR2 SMNVEV (reference sequence). V gave up 8 bases and J gave up 9 bases, with 12 bases separating them. The CDR3 bases are TGTGCCAGCGGAACATTGGGCACGCAGTATTTT. Translating gives CASGTLGTQYF.

In regard to this clone: Relative to the germline gene, one junction end is altered; a read error may explain this. The J gene is TRBJ1-4, the V gene TRBV2; weak D call: TRBD1 (5 bases). This CDR3 is built from 13 residues. Germline lookup yields CDR1 SNHLY and CDR2 FYNNEI. CDR3 DNA sequence: TGTGCCAGCACTGAAGGAGCTCAACGGGACTATGGGTTT. Encoded protein: CASTEGAQRDYGF.

The chain combines TRBV2 with TRBJ1-5; D is ambiguous. CDR1 SNHLY and CDR2 FYNNEI come from the germline V gene. The V and J ends lost 1 base and 1 base respectively, with 11 bases between them. CDR3 size: 16 residues. The CDR3 bases are TGTGCCAGCAGTGAAGGACATCAGAAGAGCAATCAGCCCCAGCATTTT. This sequence encodes CASSEGHQKSNQPQHF.

The chain combines TRBV24-1 with TRBJ2-7, with D maybe TRBD1 (5 bases). Per germline, CDR1 KGHDR and CDR2 SFDVKD. The CDR3 spans 14 residues. Trimming took 0 bases from V and 2 from J, leaving 7 bases between them. The CDR3 protein is CATSDLHRPYEQYF. For the CDR3, the DNA is TGTGCCACCAGTGATTTGCACAGGCCCTACGAGCAGTACTTC.

This clone came up once. The chain employs TRBV24-1 and TRBJ1-1; 8 nucleotides match TRBD1. The CDR3 is 13 residues long. J was trimmed by 7 bases and V by 1 base; bases with no gene match: 1. CDR1 is KGHDR and CDR2 is SFDVKD in the germline V gene. The CDR3 spells CATSDLGTGEAFF. CDR3 in DNA: TGTGCCACCAGTGATTTAGGGACAGGTGAAGCTTTCTTT.

The gene calls are TRBV25-1 and TRBJ1-2; TRBD1 is a possible D gene (5 bases). V was pared by 4 bases and J by 2 bases, with 11 bases between. CDR3 length: 14 residues. Germline V CDR1 and CDR2: MGHDK, SYGVNS. The DNA for the CDR3 is TGTGCCAGCAGTGCCGGGGCGGGGAACTATGGCTACACCTTC. Translation: CASSAGAGNYGYTF.